The T cell receptor beta chain under discussion was sequenced for a study of cytomegalovirus exposure and HLA in healthy donors. Sequencing used immunoSEQ multiplex PCR; TCRdb keeps in-frame clones, though not all of them. The sample shows 100,000 to 150,000 clones, roughly 89% of them seen only once. The TCR originated in a woman aged 18-29 years in good health and CMV-seronegative. The material sequenced was PBMCs.

Here the CDR3 reads CASSVGLAGGQNEQFF. As DNA, the CDR3 is TGTGCCAGCAGCGTAGGCCTAGCGGGGGGGCAAAATGAGCAGTTCTTC. This chain uses TRBV9 with TRBJ2-1, with 12 bases identical to TRBD2. Losses at the gene ends were 0 bases for V and 7 bases for J; bases not matched to a gene: 5. This CDR3 region has 16 residues. CDR1 is SGDLS and CDR2 is YYNGEE in the germline V gene.